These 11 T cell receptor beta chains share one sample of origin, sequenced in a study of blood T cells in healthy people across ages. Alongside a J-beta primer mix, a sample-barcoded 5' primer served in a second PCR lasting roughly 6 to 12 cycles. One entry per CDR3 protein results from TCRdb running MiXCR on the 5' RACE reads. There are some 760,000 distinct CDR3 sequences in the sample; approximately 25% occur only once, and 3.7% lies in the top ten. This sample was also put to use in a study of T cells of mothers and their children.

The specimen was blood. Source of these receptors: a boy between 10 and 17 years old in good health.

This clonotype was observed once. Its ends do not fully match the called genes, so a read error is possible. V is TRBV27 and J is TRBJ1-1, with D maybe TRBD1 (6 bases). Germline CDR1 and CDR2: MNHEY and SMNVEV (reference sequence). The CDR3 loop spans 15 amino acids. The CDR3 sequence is CASSQINRENTEALF. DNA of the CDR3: TGTGCCAGCAGCCAGATCAACAGGGAGAACACCGAAGCTTTGTTT.

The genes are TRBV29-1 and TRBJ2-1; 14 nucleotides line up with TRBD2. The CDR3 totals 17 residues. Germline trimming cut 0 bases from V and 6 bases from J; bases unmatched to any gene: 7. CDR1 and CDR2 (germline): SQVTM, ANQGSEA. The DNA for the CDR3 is TGCAGCGTTGAAGATCCAACCGGGACTAGCGGGAGCAATGAGCAGTTCTTC. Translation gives CSVEDPTGTSGSNEQFF.

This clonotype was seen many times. The CDR3 coding sequence is TGCAGTGCTAGAGATGACTACGAGCAGTACTTC. Residues: CSARDDYEQYF. The chain uses TRBV20-1 and TRBJ2-7; D gene uncertain. This CDR3 comprises 11 residues. Per germline, CDR1 DFQATT and CDR2 SNEGSKA (reference sequence). V was pared by 0 bases and J by 3 bases, with 3 bases between.

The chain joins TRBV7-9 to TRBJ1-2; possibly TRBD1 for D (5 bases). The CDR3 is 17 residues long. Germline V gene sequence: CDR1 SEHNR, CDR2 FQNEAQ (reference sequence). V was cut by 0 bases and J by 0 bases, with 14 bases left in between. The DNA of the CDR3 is TGTGCCAGCAGCTTAGCCCCGGCAGGGTTACCTAACTATGGCTACACCTTC. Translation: CASSLAPAGLPNYGYTF.

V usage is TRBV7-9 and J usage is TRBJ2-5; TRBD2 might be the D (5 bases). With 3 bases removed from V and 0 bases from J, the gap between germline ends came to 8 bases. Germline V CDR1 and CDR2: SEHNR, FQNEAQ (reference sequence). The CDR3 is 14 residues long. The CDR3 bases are TGTGCCAGCAGCTTGAGGGAGCACCAAGAGACCCAGTACTTC. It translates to CASSLREHQETQYF.

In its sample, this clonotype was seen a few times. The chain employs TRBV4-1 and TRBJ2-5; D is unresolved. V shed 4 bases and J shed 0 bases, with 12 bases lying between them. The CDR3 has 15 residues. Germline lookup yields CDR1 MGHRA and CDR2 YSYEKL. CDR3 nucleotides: TGCGCCAGCAGCCTAACGACTGAAGACCAAGAGACCCAGTACTTC. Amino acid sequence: CASSLTTEDQETQYF.

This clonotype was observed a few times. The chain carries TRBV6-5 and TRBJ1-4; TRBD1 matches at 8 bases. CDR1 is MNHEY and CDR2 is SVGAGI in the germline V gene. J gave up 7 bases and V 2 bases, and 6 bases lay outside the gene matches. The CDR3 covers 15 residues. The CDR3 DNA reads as TGTGCCAGCAGTTACGGCGGGACAGGTGGTGAAAAACTGTTTTTT. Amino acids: CASSYGGTGGEKLFF.

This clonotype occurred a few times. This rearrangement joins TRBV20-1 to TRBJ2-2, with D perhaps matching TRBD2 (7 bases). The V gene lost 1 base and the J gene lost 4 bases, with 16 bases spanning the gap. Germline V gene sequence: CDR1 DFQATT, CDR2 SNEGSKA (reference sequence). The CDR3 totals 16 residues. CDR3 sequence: CSARAGGRDVTGELFF. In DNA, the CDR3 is TGCAGTGCTAGAGCGGGGGGCAGGGATGTCACCGGGGAGCTGTTTTTT.

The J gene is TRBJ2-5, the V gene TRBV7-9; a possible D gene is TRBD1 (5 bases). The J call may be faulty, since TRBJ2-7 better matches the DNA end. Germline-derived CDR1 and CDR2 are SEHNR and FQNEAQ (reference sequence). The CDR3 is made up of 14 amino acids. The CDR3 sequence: CASSVEIGAHEQYF. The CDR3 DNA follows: TGTGCCAGCAGCGTAGAAATAGGGGCCCACGAGCAGTACTTC.

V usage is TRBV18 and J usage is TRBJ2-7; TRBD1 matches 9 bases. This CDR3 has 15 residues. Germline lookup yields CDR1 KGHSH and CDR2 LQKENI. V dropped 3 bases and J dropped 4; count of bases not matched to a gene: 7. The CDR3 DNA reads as TGTGCCAGCTCACCTCCGGGACAGGGAGGATACGAGCAGTACTTC. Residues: CASSPPGQGGYEQYF.

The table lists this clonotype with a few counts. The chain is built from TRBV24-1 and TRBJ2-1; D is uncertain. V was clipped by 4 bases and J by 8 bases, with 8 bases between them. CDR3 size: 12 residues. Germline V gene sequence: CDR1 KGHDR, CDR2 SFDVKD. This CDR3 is CATSDGFYEQFF. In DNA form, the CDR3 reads TGTGCCACCAGTGACGGCTTTTATGAGCAGTTCTTC.